This T cell receptor (beta chain) comes out of a study of CD8+ T cells in alopecia areata. Sequencing templates came from extracted RNA that was reverse transcribed into cDNA. Generated by immunoSEQ multiplex PCR, the TCRdb table keeps only in-frame clones and is missing some. This table has about 140,000 clones, 55% appearing once. On this clone itself: The antigen remains unidentified.

The CDR3 spans 15 residues. The ends lost 6 bases at V and 1 base at J; junction bases unmatched: 7. Germline CDR1 is MGHRA and CDR2 is YSYEKL. Whole-study results and caveats: Lesional tissue from the scalp (especially in alopecia totalis/universalis) showed higher clonality than normal scalp.

This chain links TRBV4-1 with TRBJ2-7; 9 nucleotides line up with TRBD2. What was sequenced was CD4+ T cells sorted from blood. The clonotype was recovered from a human donor in good health. CDR3 sequence: CASRGALAGSYEQYF. The CDR3 DNA reads TGCGCCAGCAGGGGGGCGCTAGCGGGATCCTACGAGCAGTACTTC.